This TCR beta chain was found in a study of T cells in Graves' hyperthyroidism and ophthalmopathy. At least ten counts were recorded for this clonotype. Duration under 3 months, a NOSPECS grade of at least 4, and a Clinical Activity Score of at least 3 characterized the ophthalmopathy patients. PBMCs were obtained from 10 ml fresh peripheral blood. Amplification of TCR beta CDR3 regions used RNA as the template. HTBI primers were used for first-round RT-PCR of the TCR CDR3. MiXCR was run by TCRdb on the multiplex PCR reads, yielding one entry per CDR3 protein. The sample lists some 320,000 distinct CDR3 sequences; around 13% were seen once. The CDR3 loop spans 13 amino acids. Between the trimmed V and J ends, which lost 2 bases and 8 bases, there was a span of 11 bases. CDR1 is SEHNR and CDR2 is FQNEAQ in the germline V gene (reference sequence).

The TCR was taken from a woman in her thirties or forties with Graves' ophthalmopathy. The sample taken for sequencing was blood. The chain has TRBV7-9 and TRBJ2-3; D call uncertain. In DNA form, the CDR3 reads TGTGCCAGCAGCTTATCTCCTAGTAGTACGCAGTATTTT. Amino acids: CASSLSPSSTQYF.